The 22 T cell receptor beta chains below all came from one sample that was sequenced in a study of T cells after yellow fever vaccination. In TCRdb, the 5' RACE reads were re-called with MiXCR into one record per CDR3 protein. The sample carries a few hundred thousand distinct CDR3 sequences, over 3.5% recorded once. Sequencing was performed on PBMCs, taken 15 days after the yellow fever booster vaccination. The receptors were gathered from a man between 18 and 29 years old who received the YFV17D yellow fever vaccine.

At least ten counts were recorded for this clonotype. This rearrangement joins TRBV5-1 to TRBJ2-1; a possible D gene is TRBD1 (7 bases). The germline CDR1 and CDR2 sequences are SGHRS and YFSETQ. CDR3 length: 17 amino acids. The germline V and J ends were trimmed by 0 bases and 3 bases, with 16 bases remaining between them. CDR3 in DNA: TGCGCCAGCAGCTTGGGGGGGCGGGACAGTTACTACAATGAGCAGTTCTTC. Translation gives CASSLGGRDSYYNEQFF.

For this clonotype: This clone may be a read error of a much larger clone one base away. The rearrangement joins TRBV5-1 to TRBJ2-3; TRBD1 or TRBD2 may be the D gene (5 bases each). Trimming left V 4 bases short and J 0 bases short, with 15 bases between. CDR3 length equals 16 residues. CDR1 and CDR2 (germline): SGHRS, YFSETQ. Here the CDR3 reads CASSPGDPPSTDTQYF. The CDR3 nucleotides read TGCGCCAGCAGCCCCGGGGACCCCCCTAGCACAGATACGCAGTATTTT.

This clonotype has ten or more counts. The chain recombines TRBV20-1 with TRBJ1-6; 12 bases are shared with TRBD1. This CDR3 region has 15 residues. Germline V gene sequence: CDR1 DFQATT, CDR2 SNEGSKA (reference sequence). The trim removed 2 bases at V and 10 bases at J, leaving 6 bases unmatched. In DNA, the CDR3 is TGCAGTGCTAGACACCGGGACAGGGGGCAGTCACCCCTCCACTTT. Protein: CSARHRDRGQSPLHF.

V and J are TRBV15 and TRBJ2-5, with TRBD2 as a possible D gene (5 bases). The length of the CDR3 is 13 residues. Trimming left V 8 bases short and J 5 bases short, with 15 bases between. The germline CDR1 and CDR2 sequences are LNHNV and YYDKDF (reference sequence). CDR3: CATSEGSDETQYF. In DNA form, the CDR3 reads TGTGCCACCTCCGAGGGTAGCGACGAGACCCAGTACTTC.

V gene TRBV11-1 combines with J gene TRBJ2-1, with 9 bases fitting TRBD1. The CDR3 sequence is 15 residues long. V was pared by 5 bases and J by 10 bases, with 12 bases of the junction left unmatched. Germline V gives CDR1 SGHAT, CDR2 FQDESV (reference sequence). In DNA, the CDR3 is TGTGCCAGCAGCCCCCGGGACAGGGCATCAGAGGAGCAGTTCTTC. This gives the protein CASSPRDRASEEQFF.

This clonotype has only a few counts. The gene calls are TRBV7-2 and TRBJ1-6; no clear D gene. CDR3 length equals 15 residues. Germline values: CDR1 SGHTA, CDR2 FQGNSA. With 3 bases removed from V and 4 bases from J, the gap between germline ends came to 10 bases. CDR3 bases: TGTGCCAGCAGCTTGCTGCGGCTTTATAATTCACCCCTCCACTTT. Its translation: CASSLLRLYNSPLHF.

J is TRBJ2-1 and V is TRBV7-2; 7 bases agree with TRBD1. The V segment lost 5 bases and the J segment 0 bases; nucleotides outside the gene matches: 7. This CDR3 has 16 amino acids. Germline V CDR1 and CDR2: SGHTA, FQGNSA. CDR3 loop: CASSDKGGLSYNEQFF. In nucleotides, the CDR3 is TGTGCCAGCAGCGACAAAGGGGGCCTCTCCTACAATGAGCAGTTCTTC.

This clonotype occurred a few times. CDR3 amino acids: CASSLVGQFGTDTQYF. DNA of the CDR3: TGTGCCAGCAGTTTGGTGGGACAATTCGGAACAGATACGCAGTATTTT. V usage is TRBV12-3 or TRBV12-4 and J usage is TRBJ2-3; a possible D gene is TRBD1 (6 bases). This CDR3 region has 16 residues. V was pared by 3 bases and J by 3 bases, with 16 bases between.

This clonotype has just a few counts. V and J are TRBV7-9 and TRBJ1-2, with 7 positions matching TRBD1. The trim removed 6 bases at V and 5 bases at J, leaving 6 bases unmatched. Germline values: CDR1 SEHNR, CDR2 FQNEAQ (reference sequence). This CDR3 has 13 residues. DNA for the CDR3: TGTGCCAGCAGGAGGGACAGTAGTTATGGCTACACCTTC. This gives the protein CASRRDSSYGYTF.

This clonotype was counted a single time. V gene TRBV4-2 combines with J gene TRBJ1-2; 9 bases line up with TRBD1. This CDR3 comprises 17 residues. From germline, CDR1 is LGHNA and CDR2 YNFKEQ. With 2 bases clipped from V and 3 bases from J, the junction kept 10 bases outside the gene matches. CDR3 nucleotides: TGTGCCAGCAGCCAAATCCTTCGGGGGACAGGGCACTATGGCTACACCTTC. Amino acids: CASSQILRGTGHYGYTF.

This clonotype was picked up many times. This chain connects TRBV7-9 to TRBJ2-5; TRBD2 aligns across 7 bases. The CDR3 has 12 residues. From germline, CDR1 is SEHNR and CDR2 FQNEAQ (reference sequence). The V segment lost 7 bases and the J segment 9 bases; nucleotides outside the gene matches: 8. Here the CDR3 DNA reads TGTGCCAGCACCGTGCAGGGAGGGGCCCAGTACTTC. Its translation is CASTVQGGAQYF.

The sample holds a few counts of this clonotype. The chain has TRBV13 and TRBJ2-7, with TRBD2 matching over 12 bases. V dropped 5 bases and J dropped 3; count of bases not matched to a gene: 8. Germline V gene lookup returns CDR1 PRHDT and CDR2 FYEKMQ (reference sequence). The CDR3 runs to 16 residues. CDR3 sequence reads: CASSLFGLAGSYEQYF. CDR3 bases: TGTGCCAGCAGCCTATTCGGACTAGCGGGGAGCTACGAGCAGTACTTC.

The chain joins TRBV10-1 to TRBJ2-2; TRBD1 might be the D (6 bases). CDR1 and CDR2 (germline): WNHNN, SYGVQD (reference sequence). Trimming removed 8 bases at V and 0 bases at J, with 22 bases between. The CDR3 has 18 residues. As DNA, the CDR3 is TGCGCCAGCGCCCGGGACACCTTCTACCACCCGAACACCGGGGAGCTGTTTTTT. Translated: CASARDTFYHPNTGELFF.

The chain couples TRBV4-1 to TRBJ2-1; 7 positions match TRBD2. There are 17 residues in the CDR3. Germline CDR1 is MGHRA and CDR2 is YSYEKL. V trimming: 4 bases; J trimming: 4 bases; junction bases outside the gene matches: 13. The CDR3 loop reads CASSRSLAAMSYNEQFF. Written as DNA, the CDR3 is TGCGCCAGCAGCCGATCCCTAGCGGCGATGTCATACAATGAGCAGTTCTTC.

The chain recombines TRBV12-3 or TRBV12-4 with TRBJ1-1, with D possibly matching TRBD1 (6 bases). The CDR3 contains 16 residues. With 3 bases removed from V and 3 bases from J, the gap between germline ends came to 17 bases. CDR3 nucleotide sequence: TGTGCCAGCAGTTTTGTTAGGTCAGGGGAAGACACTGAAGCTTTCTTT. Protein product: CASSFVRSGEDTEAFF.

The rearrangement uses TRBV11-2 and TRBJ2-2, with D possibly being TRBD2 (5 bases). The CDR3 is 14 amino acids. CDR1 SGHAT and CDR2 FQNNGV come from the germline V gene. V lost 7 bases to trimming and J lost 2 bases, with 11 bases between them. The CDR3: CASMTRANTGELFF. The CDR3 DNA reads TGTGCCAGCATGACGCGGGCTAACACCGGGGAGCTGTTTTTT.

This clonotype occurred many times. The chain has TRBV6-5 and TRBJ2-3; TRBD1 might be the D (5 bases). The germline V gene has CDR1 MNHEY and CDR2 SVGAGI. The V gene lost 1 base and the J gene lost 6 bases, with 14 bases spanning the gap. This CDR3 has 15 residues. The CDR3 sequence: CASSYLGATQDTQYF. The CDR3 coding sequence is TGTGCCAGCAGTTACTTAGGGGCCACCCAGGATACGCAGTATTTT.

This clonotype was observed a handful of times. The CDR3 DNA follows: TGTGCCAGCAGGAGACAGGGAAGCACAGATACGCAGTATTTT. Protein sequence: CASRRQGSTDTQYF. The gene calls are TRBV5-6 and TRBJ2-3; TRBD1 aligns across 7 bases. V lost 5 bases, J lost 0 bases, and 3 bases stayed unmatched. The CDR3 covers 14 residues. Germline V gene sequence: CDR1 SGHDT, CDR2 YYEEEE.

This clonotype was detected many times. J is TRBJ2-3 and V is TRBV4-3; D is unclear. Germline V gene lookup returns CDR1 LGHNA and CDR2 YSLEER. This CDR3 is built from 17 residues. The V end lost 0 bases, the J end lost 0 bases, and 13 bases lay between the germline ends. The DNA of the CDR3 is TGCGCCAGCAGCCAAGATAGGCCAGGAACTAGCACAGATACGCAGTATTTT. This encodes CASSQDRPGTSTDTQYF.

This clonotype has just a few counts. CDR3 region: CASSLEGWGETQYF. CDR3 sequence (DNA): TGTGCCAGCAGCTTAGAGGGCTGGGGCGAGACCCAGTACTTC. The chain recombines TRBV7-2 with TRBJ2-5; tentatively, D is TRBD1 (5 bases). This CDR3 is built from 14 residues. V lost 1 base and J 5 bases, leaving 11 bases between the germline ends. Germline CDR1 reads SGHTA; CDR2 reads FQGNSA.

This clonotype was counted ten times or more. The chain employs TRBV20-1 and TRBJ2-1; TRBD2 matches 12 bases. After removal of 6 bases from V and 6 bases from J, the junction contained 9 bases not matched to a gene. CDR3 size: 15 residues. Germline V gives CDR1 DFQATT, CDR2 SNEGSKA (reference sequence). This CDR3 is CSAPTLAGGINEQFF. CDR3 nucleotides: TGCAGTGCGCCAACACTAGCGGGGGGTATCAATGAGCAGTTCTTC.

This clonotype has ten or more counts. The V call is TRBV7-3, the J call TRBJ2-5, with 8 bases aligning to TRBD2. This CDR3 comprises 16 residues. The germline CDR1 and CDR2 sequences are SGHTA and FQGTGA. V dropped 5 bases and J dropped 1; count of bases not matched to a gene: 9. This CDR3 reads CASSTGGSGVQETQYF. The CDR3, as DNA: TGTGCCAGCAGCACGGGGGGTAGCGGGGTCCAAGAGACCCAGTACTTC. Together with reference TRBV7-3 and TRBJ2-5, the CDR3 gives the full variable domain: GAGVSQTPSNKVTEKGKYVELRCDPISGHTALYWYRQSLGQGPEFLIYFQGTGAADDSGLPNDRFFAVRPEGSVSTLKIQRTERGDSAVYLCASSTGGSGVQETQYFGPGTRLLVL.